The rows below give T cell receptor beta chains drawn from one sample of a study of T cells in Graves' hyperthyroidism and ophthalmopathy. Each CDR3 protein gets one entry after TCRdb re-called the multiplex PCR reads with MiXCR. The table records about 360,000 distinct CDR3 sequences, about 12% of them present only once. Sample: blood. These receptors were taken from a woman under 30 with Graves' hyperthyroidism. The CDR3 runs from the conserved cysteine through the conserved F or W.

V gene: TRBV11-2
J gene: TRBJ2-5
CDR3 length: 15
CDR3 protein: CASSLAGPSGETQYF

V gene: TRBV9
J gene: TRBJ2-1
CDR3 length: 15
CDR3 protein: CASSVLSGGANEQFF

V gene: TRBV6-1
J gene: TRBJ2-3
CDR3 length: 15
CDR3 protein: CASSSEVLLTDTQYF

V gene: TRBV20-1
J gene: TRBJ2-2
CDR3 length: 15
CDR3 protein: CSARGHREDGGELFF

V gene: TRBV20-1
J gene: TRBJ2-7
CDR3 length: 17
CDR3 protein: CSAPAPWTDSSTYEQYF

V gene: TRBV12-3/TRBV12-4
J gene: TRBJ2-7
CDR3 length: 17
CDR3 protein: CASSLDPGVRPGDEQYF

V gene: TRBV6-9
J gene: TRBJ1-4
CDR3 length: 16
CDR3 protein: CASQLTRGGGAEKLFF

V gene: TRBV27
J gene: TRBJ2-5
CDR3 length: 11
CDR3 protein: CATLYQETQYF

V gene: TRBV29-1
J gene: TRBJ2-4
CDR3 length: 13
CDR3 protein: CSVQDRAENIQYF

V gene: TRBV12-3/TRBV12-4
J gene: TRBJ1-6
CDR3 length: 15
CDR3 protein: CASSPTGPFNSPLHF

V gene: TRBV6-2/TRBV6-3
J gene: TRBJ1-1
CDR3 length: 17
CDR3 protein: CASSYLLRGRGRTEAFF

V gene: TRBV5-6
J gene: TRBJ2-5
CDR3 length: 15
CDR3 protein: CASSTKRTAQETQYF

V gene: TRBV4-3
J gene: TRBJ2-7
CDR3 length: 16
CDR3 protein: CASSQATQGAPYEQYF

V gene: TRBV7-3
J gene: TRBJ2-1
CDR3 length: 15
CDR3 protein: CASSITSGAYNEQFF

V gene: TRBV7-2
J gene: TRBJ2-7
CDR3 length: 17
CDR3 protein: CASSNPPRGGVSYEQYF

V gene: TRBV29-1
J gene: TRBJ2-5
CDR3 length: 15
CDR3 protein: CSVDEPSGRQETQYF

V gene: TRBV19
J gene: TRBJ1-5
CDR3 length: 16
CDR3 protein: CASSIALGTSNQPQHF

V gene: TRBV5-6
J gene: TRBJ2-7
CDR3 length: 15
CDR3 protein: CASSLALSRSYEQYF

V gene: TRBV7-2
J gene: TRBJ2-2
CDR3 length: 15
CDR3 protein: CASSSDSPGTGELFF

V gene: TRBV20-1
J gene: TRBJ2-2
CDR3 length: 12
CDR3 protein: CSARTGVGELFF

V gene: TRBV20-1
J gene: TRBJ2-3
CDR3 length: 14
CDR3 protein: CSARDQAVSYTQYF

V gene: TRBV5-1
J gene: TRBJ2-3
CDR3 length: 15
CDR3 protein: CASSPNGGGLDTQYF

V gene: TRBV27
J gene: TRBJ1-4
CDR3 length: 14
CDR3 protein: CASSLGGPNEKLFF

V gene: TRBV6-2/TRBV6-3
J gene: TRBJ2-3
CDR3 length: 14
CDR3 protein: CASSYRTGTDTQYF

V gene: TRBV20-1
J gene: TRBJ2-1
CDR3 length: 10
CDR3 protein: CSAAYDEQFF